Sequencing of this T cell receptor beta chain was carried out in a study of PD-L1 blockade in urothelial cancer. Study-level information: It was at 3 weeks (second dose) and 6 weeks after treatment start that blood was analyzed.

The repertoire was sequenced with immunoSEQ multiplex PCR; TCRdb's copy has only in-frame clones and lacks some. The sample has some 53,000 clones; around 75% are singletons. The sample's time point: pretreatment peripheral blood. The V segment lost 0 bases and the J segment 7 bases; nucleotides outside the gene matches: 10. The length of the CDR3 is 16 residues. In germline, CDR1 is SGDLS, CDR2 YYNGEE. This chain uses TRBV9 with TRBJ2-1; TRBD2 matches at 7 bases. This clonotype was sampled from a man aged 70 or older with urothelial cancer. This specimen consisted of PBMCs, obtained around atezolizumab (anti-PD-L1) treatment. Written as DNA, the CDR3 is TGTGCCAGCAGCGTAGCGTCTAGCGGAGTAAAGAATGAGCAGTTCTTC. Protein: CASSVASSGVKNEQFF.